Listed below are T cell receptor beta chains from one sample, sequenced in a study of control samples from healthy donors and cancer patients. Sequencing was performed with immunoSEQ multiplex PCR; in TCRdb, only in-frame clones are kept and a portion is missing. The repertoire holds 12,000 to 15,000 clones, with approximately 80% as singletons. Specimen: formalin-fixed, paraffin-embedded tissue. The receptors originated from a female donor with lung cancer. Each CDR3 is given with its conserved first and last residue. Each record gives: CDR3 DNA, CDR3 protein, V gene, clone size, J gene, D gene. The D gene is left open where the match is weak. Rows may omit the clone size; those that give it use once, few, many or a size class.

cdr3_nt: TGTGCCAGCAGCCAGTTGGCCGAGAATAATTCACCCCTCCACTTT; cdr3_aa: CASSQLAENNSPLHF; v_call: TRBV4-2; clone_size: .; j_call: TRBJ1-6; d_call: .
cdr3_nt: TGTGCCAGCGTAGCGGGCACAGATACGCAGTATTTT; cdr3_aa: CASVAGTDTQYF; v_call: TRBV28; clone_size: .; j_call: TRBJ2-3; d_call: .
cdr3_nt: TGTGCCAGCAGTGAAGAGGCCTGGGGAGAGACCCAGTACTTC; cdr3_aa: CASSEEAWGETQYF; v_call: TRBV2; clone_size: .; j_call: TRBJ2-5; d_call: .
cdr3_nt: TGTGCCAGCAGCTTAAGGGGGACAGGGGCCTCCTACGAGCAGTACTTC; cdr3_aa: CASSLRGTGASYEQYF; v_call: TRBV11-2; clone_size: .; j_call: TRBJ2-7; d_call: TRBD1
cdr3_nt: TGTGCCAGCAGCTGGGGGCTTTCAGGGTTTCAAGAGACCCAGTACTTC; cdr3_aa: CASSWGLSGFQETQYF; v_call: TRBV11-2; clone_size: .; j_call: TRBJ2-5; d_call: .
cdr3_nt: TGCGCCAGCAGCCAAGAGACAGGGAACTATGGCTACACCTTC; cdr3_aa: CASSQETGNYGYTF; v_call: TRBV4-1; clone_size: few; j_call: TRBJ1-2; d_call: TRBD1
cdr3_nt: TGTGCCAGTAGTATAGAGGTCCCTGGAAAACTGTTTTTT; cdr3_aa: CASSIEVPGKLFF; v_call: TRBV19; clone_size: few; j_call: TRBJ1-4; d_call: .
cdr3_nt: TGTGCCAGCAGCCGGACAGATACGCAGTATTTT; cdr3_aa: CASSRTDTQYF; v_call: TRBV14; clone_size: .; j_call: TRBJ2-3; d_call: .
cdr3_nt: TGTGCCAGCAGTTGGGGGAAGACCTATGGCTACACCTTC; cdr3_aa: CASSWGKTYGYTF; v_call: TRBV6-2/TRBV6-3; clone_size: .; j_call: TRBJ1-2; d_call: .
cdr3_nt: TGCGCCAGCAGCCAAGAGACAGGGAAGTCCTACGAGCAGTACTTC; cdr3_aa: CASSQETGKSYEQYF; v_call: TRBV4-3; clone_size: .; j_call: TRBJ2-7; d_call: TRBD1
cdr3_nt: TGTGCCAGCAGCTCGGGGGCCAATCAGCCCCAGCATTTT; cdr3_aa: CASSSGANQPQHF; v_call: TRBV7-3; clone_size: .; j_call: TRBJ1-5; d_call: .
cdr3_nt: TGTGCCAGCAGTCGCCCTGGCGGGAGCTACAATGAGCAGTTCTTC; cdr3_aa: CASSRPGGSYNEQFF; v_call: TRBV6-2/TRBV6-3; clone_size: few; j_call: TRBJ2-1; d_call: TRBD2
cdr3_nt: TGCAGCGTTGTCGGGGTGCGAGGTGAGCAGTTCTTC; cdr3_aa: CSVVGVRGEQFF; v_call: TRBV29-1; clone_size: .; j_call: TRBJ2-1; d_call: .
cdr3_nt: TGTGCCAGCAGCTGGGGCCAAATAGGGGCTAACTATGGCTACACCTTC; cdr3_aa: CASSWGQIGANYGYTF; v_call: TRBV7-8; clone_size: few; j_call: TRBJ1-2; d_call: .
cdr3_nt: TGTGCCAGTAGGCGTACTAGCGGGAGCGGCAATGAGCAGTTCTTC; cdr3_aa: CASRRTSGSGNEQFF; v_call: TRBV19; clone_size: .; j_call: TRBJ2-1; d_call: TRBD2
cdr3_nt: TGCGCCAGCGCAGGGGTGGGGGACACTGAAGCTTTCTTT; cdr3_aa: CASAGVGDTEAFF; v_call: TRBV5-1; clone_size: few; j_call: TRBJ1-1; d_call: .
cdr3_nt: TGTGCCAGCAGTTTTATGCAGGGCGGTTCACCCCTCCACTTT; cdr3_aa: CASSFMQGGSPLHF; v_call: TRBV27; clone_size: medium-sized; j_call: TRBJ1-6; d_call: .
cdr3_nt: TGTGCCAGCTCACTAAGTGGGACTATAATAGGCGAGCAGTACTTC; cdr3_aa: CASSLSGTIIGEQYF; v_call: TRBV18; clone_size: few; j_call: TRBJ2-7; d_call: TRBD2
cdr3_nt: TGTGCCAGCAGCCCAGAGCCGGAGGCAGAGCAGTACTTC; cdr3_aa: CASSPEPEAEQYF; v_call: TRBV5-4; clone_size: .; j_call: TRBJ2-7; d_call: .
cdr3_nt: TGTGCCAGCAGTCCTCTGGGGCGGTGGGGCTACACCTTC; cdr3_aa: CASSPLGRWGYTF; v_call: TRBV6-5; clone_size: .; j_call: TRBJ1-2; d_call: .
cdr3_nt: TGTGCCAGCAGTGAATACGCGGGGAGTTCCTACAATGAGCAGTTCTTC; cdr3_aa: CASSEYAGSSYNEQFF; v_call: TRBV25-1; clone_size: .; j_call: TRBJ2-1; d_call: .
cdr3_nt: TGTGCCAGCAGCCCCGAGACCACTAAGATGACTGAAGCTTTCTTT; cdr3_aa: CASSPETTKMTEAFF; v_call: TRBV3-1/TRBV3-2; clone_size: .; j_call: TRBJ1-1; d_call: .
cdr3_nt: TGTGCCAGCAGTTCCCCGCCCTCCTACGAGCAGTACTTC; cdr3_aa: CASSSPPSYEQYF; v_call: TRBV27; clone_size: .; j_call: TRBJ2-7; d_call: .
cdr3_nt: TGTGCCAGCAGTTACGGACAGGGGGTAACTGAAGCTTTCTTT; cdr3_aa: CASSYGQGVTEAFF; v_call: TRBV6-5; clone_size: .; j_call: TRBJ1-1; d_call: TRBD1
cdr3_nt: TGTGCCAGCTCACCAGAGGGGGCGGCCTATGGCTACACCTTC; cdr3_aa: CASSPEGAAYGYTF; v_call: TRBV18; clone_size: .; j_call: TRBJ1-2; d_call: TRBD1
cdr3_nt: TGTGCCAGCAGTGTGGGCAGTAATTCACCCCTCCACTTT; cdr3_aa: CASSVGSNSPLHF; v_call: TRBV2; clone_size: .; j_call: TRBJ1-6; d_call: .
cdr3_nt: TGTGCCAGCAGCCGTTTTACAGGGGTGGGGTTAAAACTGTTTTTT; cdr3_aa: CASSRFTGVGLKLFF; v_call: TRBV14; clone_size: .; j_call: TRBJ1-4; d_call: TRBD1
cdr3_nt: TGCGCCAGCAGCTTTTCGGGATCGGAGAACAATTCACCCCTCCACTTT; cdr3_aa: CASSFSGSENNSPLHF; v_call: TRBV5-1; clone_size: .; j_call: TRBJ1-6; d_call: .
cdr3_nt: TGTGCCAGCAGCTCAACATCAGACGAGCAGTACTTC; cdr3_aa: CASSSTSDEQYF; v_call: TRBV7-9; clone_size: .; j_call: TRBJ2-7; d_call: .
cdr3_nt: TGCGCCAGCAGCTTCGACGGACAGGGGTCCCAGCCCCAGCATTTT; cdr3_aa: CASSFDGQGSQPQHF; v_call: TRBV5-1; clone_size: .; j_call: TRBJ1-5; d_call: TRBD1
cdr3_nt: TGCGCCAGCAGCTCCGGACCGTGGGAGCAGTTCTTC; cdr3_aa: CASSSGPWEQFF; v_call: TRBV5-1; clone_size: .; j_call: TRBJ2-1; d_call: .
cdr3_nt: TGTGCCAGCAATGATTCGGAGGATCGCGGCTACACCTTC; cdr3_aa: CASNDSEDRGYTF; v_call: TRBV2; clone_size: .; j_call: TRBJ1-2; d_call: .
cdr3_nt: TGTGCCAGCCGACGGGGTACAGAGACCCAGTACTTC; cdr3_aa: CASRRGTETQYF; v_call: TRBV27; clone_size: .; j_call: TRBJ2-5; d_call: .
cdr3_nt: TGTGCCAGCAGTGGACAGTACAATCAGCCCCAGCATTTT; cdr3_aa: CASSGQYNQPQHF; v_call: TRBV21-1; clone_size: .; j_call: TRBJ1-5; d_call: .
cdr3_nt: TGCGCCAGCAGCCAAGAACAGTCGTCTGAAGCTTTCTTT; cdr3_aa: CASSQEQSSEAFF; v_call: TRBV4-1; clone_size: .; j_call: TRBJ1-1; d_call: .
cdr3_nt: TGTGCCAGCAGCTTCTTAGGACAGGGAGACTACGAGCAGTACTTC; cdr3_aa: CASSFLGQGDYEQYF; v_call: TRBV5-6; clone_size: .; j_call: TRBJ2-7; d_call: TRBD1
cdr3_nt: TGTGCCAGCAGTGAAGCTGGAGTACTTACAGATACGCAGTATTTT; cdr3_aa: CASSEAGVLTDTQYF; v_call: TRBV2; clone_size: few; j_call: TRBJ2-3; d_call: .
cdr3_nt: TGTGCCACCAGCAGTGGGGCCCAGGGAGCTTGGACCGGGGAGCTGTTTTTT; cdr3_aa: CATSSGAQGAWTGELFF; v_call: TRBV15; clone_size: .; j_call: TRBJ2-2; d_call: .
cdr3_nt: TGTGCCAGCCGGTTCGCCTACGAGCAGTACTTC; cdr3_aa: CASRFAYEQYF; v_call: TRBV2; clone_size: few; j_call: TRBJ2-7; d_call: .
cdr3_nt: TGTGCCAGCAGCTTACCGGGCGGGCCCTCTGGAAACACCATATATTTT; cdr3_aa: CASSLPGGPSGNTIYF; v_call: TRBV7-9; clone_size: .; j_call: TRBJ1-3; d_call: .
cdr3_nt: TGTGCCAGCGGCGGGATAGAGACCCAGTACTTC; cdr3_aa: CASGGIETQYF; v_call: TRBV7-9; clone_size: .; j_call: TRBJ2-5; d_call: .
cdr3_nt: TGTGCCAGCAGCGCCACACAGTATTCACCCCTCCACTTT; cdr3_aa: CASSATQYSPLHF; v_call: TRBV7-6; clone_size: .; j_call: TRBJ1-6; d_call: .
cdr3_nt: TGTGCCAGCAGTATCGGGGCTAGCGGGGTAGATACGCAGTATTTT; cdr3_aa: CASSIGASGVDTQYF; v_call: TRBV6-2/TRBV6-3; clone_size: .; j_call: TRBJ2-3; d_call: TRBD2
cdr3_nt: TGTGCCAGCAGCTTAGCGACAGTAAAGGACGAGCAGTACTTC; cdr3_aa: CASSLATVKDEQYF; v_call: TRBV7-8; clone_size: .; j_call: TRBJ2-7; d_call: .
cdr3_nt: TGTGCCAGCAGCTCAGGGGAGACCCAGTACTTC; cdr3_aa: CASSSGETQYF; v_call: TRBV7-2; clone_size: .; j_call: TRBJ2-5; d_call: .
cdr3_nt: TGTGCCAGCAGTTTCCGGCTAGCGATAGATACGCAGTATTTT; cdr3_aa: CASSFRLAIDTQYF; v_call: TRBV27; clone_size: .; j_call: TRBJ2-3; d_call: .
cdr3_nt: TGTGCCAGCAGCTTGGGGGGGTTGACGGTGTACACAGATACGCAGTATTTT; cdr3_aa: CASSLGGLTVYTDTQYF; v_call: TRBV7-9; clone_size: .; j_call: TRBJ2-3; d_call: TRBD2
cdr3_nt: TGTGCCAGCAGCCAAGTAGGATCCGGGATGACAGCTTTCTTT; cdr3_aa: CASSQVGSGMTAFF; v_call: TRBV4-2; clone_size: once; j_call: TRBJ1-1; d_call: .
cdr3_nt: TGTGCCAGCAGCTTCAACGGGGGAGGAATAAGCTCCTACGAGCAGTACTTC; cdr3_aa: CASSFNGGGISSYEQYF; v_call: TRBV13; clone_size: once; j_call: TRBJ2-7; d_call: .
cdr3_nt: TGTGCCTGGACGAGGGCTAGCGGGGGCGGGGAGCTGTTTTTT; cdr3_aa: CAWTRASGGGELFF; v_call: TRBV30; clone_size: .; j_call: TRBJ2-2; d_call: TRBD2
cdr3_nt: TGTGCCAGTAGTATCCGCAGGGTAGGAGATGGCTACACCTTC; cdr3_aa: CASSIRRVGDGYTF; v_call: TRBV19; clone_size: few; j_call: TRBJ1-2; d_call: .
cdr3_nt: TGTGCCAGCAGCCTCCGAGACAAGAACTATGGCTACACCTTC; cdr3_aa: CASSLRDKNYGYTF; v_call: TRBV7-2; clone_size: .; j_call: TRBJ1-2; d_call: .
cdr3_nt: TGTGCCAGCAGTAACGGCGAGACTGAAGCTTTCTTT; cdr3_aa: CASSNGETEAFF; v_call: TRBV12-3/TRBV12-4; clone_size: few; j_call: TRBJ1-1; d_call: .
cdr3_nt: TGTGCCAGTAGTGAGTCTAGCGGGGGCTACTCCTACGAGCAGTACTTC; cdr3_aa: CASSESSGGYSYEQYF; v_call: TRBV19; clone_size: .; j_call: TRBJ2-7; d_call: TRBD2